The text below deals with one TCR beta chain. Its antigen remains unidentified. V trimming: 7 bases; J trimming: 3 bases; junction bases outside the gene matches: 13. The CDR3 has 16 residues. The germline V gene has CDR1 MNHEY and CDR2 SMNVEV (reference sequence). This sample was included in a study of cytomegalovirus exposure and HLA in healthy donors. Study background: Of all 400 or so donors who were genotyped, roughly 81% belonged to the Caucasian-associated ancestry cluster. Study-level results: The listing of 150 or so TCR beta chains classed them as cytomegalovirus-associated. Analyses of presence/absence relied on an assumption of roughly uniform sequencing depth across donors. Most TCR beta V segments were productive about 90% or about 30% of the time in an earlier analysis.

The PCR was carried out with 60 Vbeta primers and 13 Jbeta primers. Sequencing used immunoSEQ multiplex PCR; TCRdb keeps in-frame clones, though not all of them. The repertoire holds approximately 170,000 clones, with roughly 80% as singletons. This receptor was identified in a woman in her late teens or twenties in good health and CMV-seronegative. The sample taken for sequencing was PBMCs. The rearrangement joins TRBV27 to TRBJ2-7; 9 bases agree with TRBD1. The CDR3 region has the DNA TGTGCCAGCACCTTCATAACGGGACAGGGCCTCTACGAGCAGTACTTC. This codes for CASTFITGQGLYEQYF.